This T cell receptor beta chain came from a study of T cell responses to AZD1222 COVID-19 vaccine listed by TCRdb under 2021. Looking at the study overall: A total of more than 230 trial participants underwent TCR sequencing, of whom about 200 received two doses of AZD1222 and about 25 received two doses of the MenACWY control vaccine. Enrollment into the trials was organized by age into subgroups of 18-55, 56-69 and 70-plus years, and those subgroups contained around 150, 28 and 57 TCR-sequenced participants, respectively. What the research found in general, with its limitations: Participants were mostly white British and included more females than males, and it was suggested by the authors that clonal diversity may have been underestimated. Nearly half of unique spike-specific TCRs reportedly recognized epitopes outside regions mutated in the B.1.351 and B.1.1.7 variants. Only five or six AZD1222 recipients were SARS-CoV-2 seropositive at baseline, limiting conclusions about previously exposed vaccinees. Because no day 14 peak-response samples were available, the repertoires could be characterized only after the peak T cell response. After two AZD1222 doses, both the breadth and the depth of spike-specific TCRs were significantly higher than at day 0 and than in MenACWY recipients. The 56-69-year group was small, and its depth increase did not reach significance, likely because of low power. The whole spike protein was spanned by vaccine-associated CD4 TCRs, and dominant responses were seen in regions 160-218 and 743-854.

The sample's time point, from its label and the paper: about 28 days (+/-7) after the second vaccine dose. AZD1222 recipients whose second dose came at about 4 weeks and those whose second dose came at about 12 weeks were combined into one group, since spike-specific TCR depth and breadth did not differ between the two schedules. Vaccinee samples were obtained from the UK trials COV001 and COV002, which included a single-blind randomized controlled phase 2/3 trial of AZD1222 (ChAdOx1 nCoV-19) in healthy adults. Trial participant PBMC samples were collected at day 0 and day 28 after the second dose for TCRbeta chain sequencing. According to the germline V gene, CDR1 reads SGHTA and CDR2 reads FQGNSA. There are 13 amino acids in the CDR3, from cysteine to phenylalanine inclusive. The entry retains the CDR3 DNA only, 39 bases that are in frame from base 1. From V the trimming removes 4 bases and from J it removes 8 bases, while the gene matches leave 6 bases of the junction unaccounted for.

About this clone itself: The clone's antigen remains unknown. Base qualities are not recorded, but no much larger clone differs from it by a single base.

The CDR3 regions of human TCRbeta chains were analyzed by immunosequencing. Per the original workflow: Repertoire TCRs were matched against a reference library of SARS-CoV-2-specific TCRs generated with the MIRA antigen-specificity platform. Breadth was defined as the fraction of unique TCRs that were SARS-CoV-2-associated, and depth was defined as the fraction of total T cells that were SARS-CoV-2-associated. Using the MIRA data, each spike-specific TCR was assigned both to the spike region to which the TCR was reactive and to a CD4 or CD8 class. Log10-transformed breadth and depth values were compared by one-way ANOVA with Sidak's multiple comparisons tests. The immuneACCESS repertoire file appears here via TCRdb, limited to in-frame rearrangements. These files lack a portion of the clones; in checked studies, under half of the deficit traces to unresolved V genes, and the cause of the others is not known. V and J calls plus clone size are reproduced from that table; the DNA served to infer D and trimming. The sample has 150,000 to 190,000 clones on record, 87% of them singletons. The ten largest clones take up about 9.8% of the sample.

The V gene is TRBV7-2 and the J gene is TRBJ1-2; 8 bases in between match TRBD1. The receptor comes from an adult who received the AZD1222 COVID-19 vaccine. Material: peripheral blood, obtained 28 days after the second AZD1222 dose. The nucleotide sequence is given as TGTGCCAGCAGCTCACAGGGGGTGGGCGGCTACACCTTC. It is translated as CASSSQGVGGYTF.